The 10 T cell receptor beta chains listed next were all sequenced from one sample in a study of T cell changes during pregnancy in multiple sclerosis. Some clones are missing from TCRdb's copy, which holds only in-frame ones; the method was immunoSEQ multiplex PCR. The data show more than 60,000 clones, with 90% to 95% seen just once and 0.25% to 0.3% held by the top ten. The sequencing used CD4+ T cells from peripheral blood mononuclear cells, collected in the third trimester of pregnancy. The receptors originated from a female donor in good health, enrolled as a control in a pregnancy study.

The chain combines TRBV9 with TRBJ2-7, with D hard to call. The ends were cut back, 3 bases at V and 7 bases at J, with 8 bases in the middle. Germline CDR1 SGDLS, CDR2 YYNGEE. This CDR3 contains 11 residues. CDR3 residues: CASSAGSEQYF. For the CDR3, the DNA is TGTGCCAGCAGCGCCGGTAGTGAGCAGTACTTC.

The chain joins TRBV7-9 to TRBJ1-1, with D maybe TRBD1 (5 bases). CDR3 length: 14 amino acids. Germline loops: CDR1 SEHNR, CDR2 FQNEAQ (reference sequence). Trimming removed 5 bases at V and 1 base at J, with 11 bases between. Here the CDR3 reads CASSLGLQNTEAFF. The CDR3 nucleotides read TGTGCCAGCAGCCTGGGACTGCAGAACACTGAAGCTTTCTTT.

Only one count was recorded for this clone. V and J are TRBV7-9 and TRBJ1-2; the D gene is possibly TRBD1 (6 bases). V lost 0 bases and J 3 bases, leaving 8 bases between the germline ends. This CDR3 is 14 amino acids long. Germline CDR1 and CDR2: SEHNR and FQNEAQ (reference sequence). CDR3 protein: CASSLANRDYGYTF. The CDR3 DNA sequence: TGTGCCAGCAGCTTAGCGAACAGGGACTATGGCTACACCTTC.

V gene TRBV19 combines with J gene TRBJ2-1; 8 bases agree with TRBD1. The V and J ends lost 7 bases and 4 bases, in that order; junction bases with no gene match: 9. This CDR3 contains 15 residues. Germline CDR1 reads LNHDA; CDR2 reads SQIVND (reference sequence). The CDR3 region is CASKPGQAAYNEQFF. The CDR3 coding sequence is TGTGCCAGTAAGCCGGGACAGGCTGCTTACAATGAGCAGTTCTTC.

The chain combines TRBV7-3 with TRBJ2-1, with no clear D. There are 15 residues in the CDR3. Trimming removed 2 bases from V and 5 bases from J, with 13 bases in between. Germline CDR1 reads SGHTA; CDR2 reads FQGTGA. CDR3 loop: CASSLPPYPHNEQFF. CDR3 bases: TGTGCCAGCAGCTTACCCCCCTACCCACACAATGAGCAGTTCTTC.

V is TRBV6-5 and J is TRBJ2-3, with 13 bases fitting TRBD2. Germline V gene sequence: CDR1 MNHEY, CDR2 SVGAGI. The CDR3 totals 15 residues. Trimming at V came to 4 bases and at J to 5 bases, leaving 3 bases not matched to a gene. The CDR3 DNA follows: TGTGCCAGCAGTTCAACTAGCGGGGGGGTAGATACGCAGTATTTT. Its protein is CASSSTSGGVDTQYF.

V is TRBV2 and J is TRBJ1-1; possibly TRBD1 for D (5 bases). Trimming removed 5 bases from V and 1 base from J, with 11 bases in between. The CDR3 is 14 amino acids. Germline V gives CDR1 SNHLY, CDR2 FYNNEI. The chain's CDR3 is CASSLGGGNTEAFF. The CDR3 DNA reads as TGTGCCAGCAGTCTCGGGGGTGGGAACACTGAAGCTTTCTTT.

V and J are TRBV11-3 and TRBJ2-3; D may be TRBD2 (6 bases). CDR3 length: 14 amino acids. Trimming removed 3 bases from V and 3 bases from J, with 10 bases in between. Germline lookup yields CDR1 SGHNT and CDR2 YENEEA. CDR3: CASSFLRGTDTQYF. In DNA form, the CDR3 reads TGTGCCAGCAGCTTCCTTCGGGGGACAGATACGCAGTATTTT.

The chain has TRBV7-9 and TRBJ1-1, with D possibly being TRBD1 (5 bases). The germline V and J ends were trimmed by 3 bases and 4 bases, with 18 bases remaining between them. Germline V gene lookup returns CDR1 SEHNR and CDR2 FQNEAQ (reference sequence). The CDR3 contains 16 residues. In DNA form, the CDR3 reads TGTGCCAGCAGCTTGGCCCTGGGACGGGGGGTCACTGAAGCTTTCTTT. Amino acids: CASSLALGRGVTEAFF.

The rearrangement uses TRBV7-2 and TRBJ1-4; D gene uncertain. CDR3 length: 15 residues. Germline V gene data show CDR1 as SGHTA and CDR2 as FQGNSA. V was shortened by 2 bases and J by 2 bases, with 9 bases between the two germline ends. The CDR3 bases are TGTGCCAGCAGCTTAATGACGGAGACTAATGAAAAACTGTTTTTT. It is translated as CASSLMTETNEKLFF.